This TCR beta chain was documented in a study of blood T cell repertoires in COVID-19. On the study more broadly: T cells, B-cell-depleted T cells, or PBMCs supplied cDNA or gDNA.

Study processing details: Amplification of reference gene primers was used by the study to estimate nucleated cell counts. This table comes from immunoSEQ multiplex PCR, and its TCRdb copy is limited to in-frame clones, with some not included. The V and J calls and the clone size are those of that table, but D and trimming were determined from the DNA. The sample records 15,000 to 25,000 clones, approximately 84% being singletons. Per the germline V gene, CDR1 is LNHNV and CDR2 is YYDKDF (reference sequence). The CDR3 runs 13 residues. V was cut by 3 bases and J by 8 bases, with 11 bases left in between.

Sequencing was done on a sample of peripheral blood. This clonotype originated in a human donor with active COVID-19. The donor label of this sample is uncertain. This chain connects TRBV15 to TRBJ2-1; D is possibly TRBD1 (5 bases). The CDR3 loop reads CATSRGLGDEQFF. The CDR3 bases are TGTGCCACCAGCAGGGGATTAGGGGATGAGCAGTTCTTC.